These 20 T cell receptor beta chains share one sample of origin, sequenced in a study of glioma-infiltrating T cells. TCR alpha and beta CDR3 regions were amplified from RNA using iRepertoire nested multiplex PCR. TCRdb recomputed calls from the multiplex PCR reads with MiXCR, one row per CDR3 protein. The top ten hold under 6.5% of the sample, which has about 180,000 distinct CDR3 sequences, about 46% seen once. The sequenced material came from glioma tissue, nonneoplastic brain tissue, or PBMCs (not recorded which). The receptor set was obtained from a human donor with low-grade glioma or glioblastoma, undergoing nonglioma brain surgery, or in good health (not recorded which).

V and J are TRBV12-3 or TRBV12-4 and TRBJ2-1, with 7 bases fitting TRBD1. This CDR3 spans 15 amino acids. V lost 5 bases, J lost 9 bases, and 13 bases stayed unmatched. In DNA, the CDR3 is TGTGCCAGCAGTACTAGGACAGGAACAGACGGTGAGCAGTTCTTC. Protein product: CASSTRTGTDGEQFF.

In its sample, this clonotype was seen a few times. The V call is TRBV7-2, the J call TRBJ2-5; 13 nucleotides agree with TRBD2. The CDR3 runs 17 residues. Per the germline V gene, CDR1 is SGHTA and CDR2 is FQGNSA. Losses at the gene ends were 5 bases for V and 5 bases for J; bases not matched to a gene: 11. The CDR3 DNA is TGTGCCAGCAGCGAGGGACTAGCGGGGAACCCGGGGGAGACCCAGTACTTC. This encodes CASSEGLAGNPGETQYF.

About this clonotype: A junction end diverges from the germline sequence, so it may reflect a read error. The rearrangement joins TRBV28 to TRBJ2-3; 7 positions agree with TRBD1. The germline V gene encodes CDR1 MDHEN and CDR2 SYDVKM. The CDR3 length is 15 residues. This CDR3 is CASSPRQGTTDTKYF. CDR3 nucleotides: TGTGCCAGCAGTCCGAGACAGGGTACGACAGATACGAAGTATTTT. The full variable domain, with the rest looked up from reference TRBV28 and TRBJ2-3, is DVKVTQSSRYLVKRTGEKVFLECVQDMDHENMFWYRQDPGLGLRLIYFSYDVKMKEKGDIPEGYSVSREKKERFSLILESASTNQTSMYLCASSPRQGTTDTKYFGPGTRLTVL.

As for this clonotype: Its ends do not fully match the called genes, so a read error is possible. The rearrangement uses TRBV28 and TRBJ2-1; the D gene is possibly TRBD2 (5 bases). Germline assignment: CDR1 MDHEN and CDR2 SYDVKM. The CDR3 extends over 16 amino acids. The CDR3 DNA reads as TGTGCCAGCAGTCCGCCGGGTGCTAGCTCCTACAATGAGCAGCTCTTC. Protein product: CASSPPGASSYNEQLF.

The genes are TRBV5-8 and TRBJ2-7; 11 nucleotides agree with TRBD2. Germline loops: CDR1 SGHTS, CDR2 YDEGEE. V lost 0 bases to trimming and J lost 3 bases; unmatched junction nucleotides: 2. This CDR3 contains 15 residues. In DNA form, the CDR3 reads TGTGCCAGCAGCTTGGGGACTAGCGGGTTCTACGAGCAGTACTTC. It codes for CASSLGTSGFYEQYF. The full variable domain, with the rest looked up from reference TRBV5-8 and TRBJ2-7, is EAGVTQSPTHLIKTRGQQATLRCSPISGHTSVYWYQQALGLGLQFLLWYDEGEERNRGNFPPRFSGRQFPNYSSELNVNALELEDSALYLCASSLGTSGFYEQYFGPGTRLTVT.

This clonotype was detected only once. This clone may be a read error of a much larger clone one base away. Here the CDR3 reads CASSLACGSSYEQYF. CDR3 coding DNA: TGTGCCAGCAGCTTAGCCTGCGGGAGCTCCTACGAGCAGTACTTC. The chain links TRBV7-2 to TRBJ2-7; 7 nucleotides line up with TRBD2. The CDR3 consists of 15 residues. The germline CDR1 and CDR2 sequences are SGHTA and FQGNSA. V was pared by 0 bases and J by 0 bases, with 2 bases of the junction left unmatched.

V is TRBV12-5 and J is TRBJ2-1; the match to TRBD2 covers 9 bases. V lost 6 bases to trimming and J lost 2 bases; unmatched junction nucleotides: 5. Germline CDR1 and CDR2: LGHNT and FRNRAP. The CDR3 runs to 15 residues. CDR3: CASGGSGRTYNEQFF. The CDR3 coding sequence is TGTGCTAGTGGGGGGAGCGGGAGGACCTACAATGAGCAGTTCTTC.

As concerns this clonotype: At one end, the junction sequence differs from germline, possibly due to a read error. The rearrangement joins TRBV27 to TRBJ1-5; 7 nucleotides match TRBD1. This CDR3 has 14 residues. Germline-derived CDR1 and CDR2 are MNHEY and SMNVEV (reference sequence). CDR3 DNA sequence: TGTGCAAGCAGTCCTTCGACAGGGAGTACGCCCCAGCATTTT. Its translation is CASSPSTGSTPQHF.

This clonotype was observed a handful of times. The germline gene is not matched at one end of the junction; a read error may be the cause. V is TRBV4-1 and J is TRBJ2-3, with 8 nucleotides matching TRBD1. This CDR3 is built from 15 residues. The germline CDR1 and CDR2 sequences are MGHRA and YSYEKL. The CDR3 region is CASSQEDRATDTQYF. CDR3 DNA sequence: TGCGCCAGCAGTCAAGAGGACAGGGCCACAGATACGCAGTATTTT.

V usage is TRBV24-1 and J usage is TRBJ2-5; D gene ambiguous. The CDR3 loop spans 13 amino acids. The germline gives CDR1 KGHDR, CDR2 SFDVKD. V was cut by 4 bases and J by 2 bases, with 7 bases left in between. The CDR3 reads CATSDSSQETQYF. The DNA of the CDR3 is TGTGCCACCAGTGACAGTAGTCAAGAGACCCAGTACTTC.

This CDR3 reads CASSTWREGRADTQYF. The CDR3, as DNA: TGTGCCAGCAGCACCTGGAGGGAGGGAAGGGCAGATACGCAGTATTTT. The J gene is TRBJ2-3, the V gene TRBV7-2; 7 positions match TRBD2. CDR1 and CDR2 (germline): SGHTA, FQGNSA. CDR3 size: 16 residues. Losses at the gene ends were 5 bases for V and 4 bases for J; bases not matched to a gene: 12.

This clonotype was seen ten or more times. CDR3 DNA sequence: TGTGCCAGCAGCTTAAGCAGCGGGACATACAATGAGCAGTTCTTC. This codes for CASSLSSGTYNEQFF. The rearrangement uses TRBV7-2 and TRBJ2-1; D possibly corresponds to TRBD2 (7 bases). The germline CDR1 and CDR2 sequences are SGHTA and FQGNSA. V shed 2 bases and J shed 4 bases, with 12 bases lying between them. The CDR3 spans 15 residues.

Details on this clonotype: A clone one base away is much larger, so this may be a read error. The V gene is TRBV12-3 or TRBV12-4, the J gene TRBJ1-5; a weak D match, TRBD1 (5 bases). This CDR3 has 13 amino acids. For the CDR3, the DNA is TGTGCCAGCAGTCGGGACGACAATAAGCCCCAGCATTTT. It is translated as CASSRDDNKPQHF.

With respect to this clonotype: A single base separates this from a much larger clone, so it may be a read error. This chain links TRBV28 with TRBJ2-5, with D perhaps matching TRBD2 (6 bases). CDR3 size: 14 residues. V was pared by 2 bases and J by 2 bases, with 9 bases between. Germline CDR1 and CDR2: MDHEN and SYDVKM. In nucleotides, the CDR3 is TGTGCCAGCAGTTTAAACGGGGGACAAGAGACCCAGTACTTC. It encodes CASSLNGGQETQYF.

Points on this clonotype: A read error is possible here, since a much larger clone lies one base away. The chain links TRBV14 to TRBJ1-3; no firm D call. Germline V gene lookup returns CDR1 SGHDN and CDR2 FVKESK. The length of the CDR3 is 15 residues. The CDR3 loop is CASRQVRTSGNTIYF. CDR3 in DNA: TGTGCCAGCAGACAAGTTCGGACCTCGGGAAACACCATATATTTT.

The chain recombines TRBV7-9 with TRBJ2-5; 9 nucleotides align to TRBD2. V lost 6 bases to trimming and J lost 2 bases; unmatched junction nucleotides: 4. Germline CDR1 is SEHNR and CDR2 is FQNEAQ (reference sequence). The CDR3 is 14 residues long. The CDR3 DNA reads TGTGCCAGCAGAGACAGCGGGAGGCAAGAGACCCAGTACTTC. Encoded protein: CASRDSGRQETQYF. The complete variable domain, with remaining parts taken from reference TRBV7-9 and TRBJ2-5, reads DTGVSQNPRHKITKRGQNVTFRCDPISEHNRLYWYRQTLGQGPEFLTYFQNEAQLEKSRLLSDRFSAERPKGSFSTLEIQRTEQGDSAMYLCASRDSGRQETQYFGPGTRLLVL.

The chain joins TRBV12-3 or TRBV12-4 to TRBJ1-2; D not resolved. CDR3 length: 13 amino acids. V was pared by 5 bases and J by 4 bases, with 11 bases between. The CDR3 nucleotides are TGTGCCAGCAGTGAACTGTCGATCTATGGCTACACCTTC. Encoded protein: CASSELSIYGYTF.

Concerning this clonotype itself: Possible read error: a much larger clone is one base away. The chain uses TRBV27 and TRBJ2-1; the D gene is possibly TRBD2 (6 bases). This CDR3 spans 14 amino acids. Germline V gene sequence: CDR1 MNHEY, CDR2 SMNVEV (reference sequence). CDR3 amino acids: CTSSSIGTYNEQFF. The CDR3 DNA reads TGTACCAGCAGTTCTATCGGGACTTACAATGAGCAGTTCTTC.

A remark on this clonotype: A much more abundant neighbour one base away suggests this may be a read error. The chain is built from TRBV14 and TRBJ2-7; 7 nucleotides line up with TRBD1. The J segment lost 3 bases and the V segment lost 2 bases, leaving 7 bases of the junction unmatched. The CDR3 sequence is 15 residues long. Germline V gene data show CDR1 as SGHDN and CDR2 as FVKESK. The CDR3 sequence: CASSQLQGSYYEQYF. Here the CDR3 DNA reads TGTGCCAGCAGCCAACTACAGGGGAGCTACTACGAGCAGTACTTC.

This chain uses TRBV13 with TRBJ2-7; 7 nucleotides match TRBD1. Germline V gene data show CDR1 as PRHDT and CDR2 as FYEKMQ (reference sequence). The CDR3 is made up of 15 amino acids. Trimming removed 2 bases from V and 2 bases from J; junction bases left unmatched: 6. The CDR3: CASSLRTGWAYEQYF. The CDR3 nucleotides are TGTGCCAGCAGCTTAAGGACAGGATGGGCCTACGAGCAGTACTTC.